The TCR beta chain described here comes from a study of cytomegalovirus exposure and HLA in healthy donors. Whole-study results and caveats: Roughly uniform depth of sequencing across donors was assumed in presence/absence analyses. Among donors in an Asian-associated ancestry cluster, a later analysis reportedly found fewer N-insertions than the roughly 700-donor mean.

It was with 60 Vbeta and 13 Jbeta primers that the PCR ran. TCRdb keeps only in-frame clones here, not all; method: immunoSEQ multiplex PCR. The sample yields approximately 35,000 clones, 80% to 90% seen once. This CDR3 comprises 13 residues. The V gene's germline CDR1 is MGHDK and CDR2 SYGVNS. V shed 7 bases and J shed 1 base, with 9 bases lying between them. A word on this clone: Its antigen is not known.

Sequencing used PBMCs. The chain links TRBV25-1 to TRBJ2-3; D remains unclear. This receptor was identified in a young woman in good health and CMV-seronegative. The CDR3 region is CASKLVGTDTQYF. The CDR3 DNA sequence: TGTGCCAGCAAGCTCGTCGGCACAGATACGCAGTATTTT.